This T cell receptor beta chain was documented in a study of cytomegalovirus exposure and HLA in healthy donors (dated by TCRdb to about 2017). Background for the entire study: An earlier analysis of approximately 600 of the donors reported about 250 Gb of sequence data and 120 million or so unique TCR beta sequences from about 200 million T cells. An early release covering just under 650 HLA-typed donors comprised about 310 gigabases of sequencing data and approximately 80 million unique TCR sequences. Of the approximately 400 genotyped donors, about 80% fell in the genetic ancestry cluster associated with self-reported Caucasian donors. The study aimed to test whether signatures of past pathogen exposure could be identified by cataloging public T cell receptors. The study profiled the T cell repertoires of about 720 subjects by immunosequencing and related them to cytomegalovirus serostatus. In addition to the first cohort of roughly 670 subjects, a separate validation cohort of 120 different subjects was used. High-throughput TCR immunosequencing, statistical association of individual TCRs with disease status, and machine learning were combined to predict cytomegalovirus infection status. A later analysis re-examined previously published TCR beta repertoires from over 500 donors and added high-resolution HLA genotyping to investigate patterns of TCR occurrence. Rather than using new phenotypic data, the later analysis identified candidate immune exposures from TCR beta sequences and from how often those sequences occurred across donors. To decide whether each TCR beta V gene segment behaved as functional or pseudogenic, an earlier analysis of 587 of the donors relied on high-throughput TCR beta sequencing. Alongside the repertoire data, information on donor age, sex, ethnicity and CMV serostatus was compiled. A later genetic analysis used genome-wide SNP genotypes for about 65% of the 666 donors, treating that subset as a discovery cohort. Every repertoire in the discovery cohort had been generated on one and the same sequencing platform. Both class I and class II loci were covered by HLA typing, at four-digit resolution. The number of donors typed differed by locus, with about 629-640 for A, B, C, DRB1 and DQB1, roughly 550 for DQA1, 606 for DPA1, and approximately 470 for DPB1. Because of strong linkage in the cohort, roughly five DR-DQ haplotypes were treated as single units for association and clustering. Among some 400 genotyped donors of the cohort, an average of approximately 240,000 unique TCR beta nucleotide sequences was sequenced per donor, of which 15% to 20% were non-productive. Overall study outcomes, separate from this receptor: In a later genetic analysis, a missense DCLRE1C variant was associated with V-gene and J-gene trimming of TCR beta chains, and the association was replicated in an independent cohort. The cohort was sequenced for TCR beta chains only, and without alpha or paired-chain data the features that could be detected were limited. At a false discovery rate of 0.05, a later analysis linked roughly 17,000 TCR beta sequences to specific HLA alleles. Most TCR sequences were observed very rarely across donors, whereas some public TCRs were present in many individuals. An earlier analysis of approximately 590 of the donors showed that most TCR beta V segments appeared in productive rearrangements either about 90% or about 30% of the time, which broadly matched IMGT annotations. According to a later genetic analysis, donors in an Asian-associated ancestry cluster had fewer N-insertions in productive TCRs than the approximately 700-donor mean. Roughly uniform sequencing depth across donors was assumed in presence/absence analyses, although this assumption may not hold. Some 16 rarely observed V segments, including chromosome 9 orphons, were excluded from the earlier analysis of about 610 of the donors because counts were too low. According to a later analysis, parvovirus B19, influenza, CMV and Epstein-Barr virus appeared linked to several top co-occurrence clusters. The study gave a list of under 200 TCR beta chains associated with cytomegalovirus. A group of highly shared sequence variants was considered likely to be a technical artifact of the sequencing pipeline. In vitro tests confirmed that a few of the cytomegalovirus-associated TCR beta chains recognize cytomegalovirus antigens. Because HLA typing was unavailable for some donors at each locus, only the typed subset was used in association tests. Linkage disequilibrium might explain the correlated functional status among segregating V segments, but an unknown experimental factor could not be ruled out. Because the 87-base-pair reads could not distinguish some IMGT-functional V segments, including TRBV6-2 and TRBV6-3, those segments were excluded. The classifier was reported to diagnose cytomegalovirus status with high specificity and sensitivity in both the original cohort and the validation cohort. In a later analysis, TCR association rates were found to vary across HLA loci, with the most associated TCRs seen for DRB1 alleles and the fewest for HLA-C alleles. Compared with equally common non-associated chains, HLA-associated TCR beta chains in a later analysis were more clonally expanded and had lower generation probabilities. A further reported finding was that TCR beta sequences accurately predicted the HLA-A and HLA-B alleles for most subjects in the first cohort. When HLA alleles, especially DR and DQ, strongly co-occurred, TCR associations were difficult to assign to individual alleles. A later analysis found that most CMV-associated TCR beta chains appeared HLA-restricted, with HLA associations seemingly driven largely by CMV exposure. The authors suggested that the approach could potentially be generalized to other disease states and immunological phenotypes. The only immune exposure information available for the cohort was CMV serostatus.

The cohort comprised approximately 700 healthy bone marrow donors. All cohort members were sampled while nominally healthy, although unrecorded immune exposures were likely present. The donor tested CMV seronegative, placing the donor among the 350 to 400 seronegative members of the cohort. Each donor provided a peripheral blood sample, and peripheral blood mononuclear cells were used for TCR beta sequencing. Genomic DNA was extracted from the blood cell samples with the Qiagen DNeasy Blood Extraction Kit. This clone was seen a few times. Its cognate antigen has yet to be identified. No much larger clonotype is one base removed from it; base qualities were not supplied. V was cut back by 2 bases and J by 6 bases, leaving a gap of 19 bases between them. CDR1 SGHVS and CDR2 FQNEAQ were looked up in the germline V gene. The CDR3 spans 17 residues, from the cysteine through the phenylalanine. Only the CDR3 portion is preserved as DNA: 51 bases, with reading frame beginning at the first base.

Library preparation employed the immunoSEQ multiplex PCR assay. The multiplex PCR relied on a mix of 60 forward primers for TCR Vbeta segments and 13 reverse primers for TCR Jbeta segments. Amplification of the CDR3 region of rearranged TCR beta genes was performed with a multiplex PCR assay on genomic DNA. The Illumina HiSeq System was used to sequence the amplified TCR beta libraries as 87-base-pair reads. In the paper's pipeline: A later analysis tallied roughly 78 million unique TCR beta chains across the 600 to 700 repertoires, and around 10 million of those chains were shared by two or more donors. To remove PCR and sequencing errors, raw reads were error-corrected and collapsed into unique sequences using a nearest-neighbor algorithm that merged closely related sequences. Alignment of CDR3 sequences to IMGT reference sequences was used to assign V, D and J gene segments. For a sequence to be retained, a match of at least six nucleotides was required to both a V gene segment and a J gene segment. A rearrangement counted as productive if the CDR3 had no stop codons and remained in frame with V and J, and every other rearrangement counted as non-productive. Following IMGT convention, CDR3 was defined as the stretch from the second conserved V-encoded cysteine up to the conserved J-encoded phenylalanine. The earlier analysis of roughly 590 of the donors excluded sequences that lacked an unambiguous match to a single V gene segment. An earlier analysis of fewer than 650 of the donors classified V segments as functional when productive rearrangements were above 56.7% and as segregating when the standard deviation between donors was above 5%. To diagnose cytomegalovirus status from the catalog of TCR beta chain sequences, a statistical classification framework was built. A later analysis assigned V and J genes by comparing TCR nucleotide sequences with IMGT/GENE-DB human TR gene sequences. A later analysis assigned CDR3 sequences and most-parsimonious VDJ recombination scenarios with the TCRdist pipeline. In a later analysis, each TCR beta chain was defined by its CDR3 amino acid sequence together with its V-gene family, and reads without a unique V-gene family were excluded. A later analysis removed several hundred highly shared, low-generation-probability nucleotide sequences to deal with suspected cross-contamination and a sequencing artifact. A later analysis calculated a clonal expansion index for each public chain from normalized within-repertoire ranks of inferred template counts. A later analysis computed generation probabilities with a VDJ recombination model fitted to out-of-frame rearrangements, and checked the results against IGoR. Hypergeometric tests were used in a later analysis to score TCR-TCR, TCR-HLA and TCR-CMV co-occurrence, with a repertoire-size bias correction applied to the TCR pairs. To estimate false discovery rates, a later analysis permuted the HLA or CMV assignments 20 times. In a later analysis, co-occurring TCRs were grouped with DBSCAN, and TCRdist sequence similarity was added when clustering was performed within HLA-allele-positive subsets. Repertoires with fewer than 30,000 or more than 120,000 public chains were left out of co-occurrence clustering, as were five repertoires with anomalous nucleotide sharing. This immuneACCESS table, as held by TCRdb, lists in-frame sequences with V and J called but not all clones. Of the missing ones, under half trace to an unresolved V gene in checked studies; the others have no known cause. V and J calls and clone size are copied from that table; D and trimming were computed from the DNA. Within this sample are 150,000 to 200,000 clones, with 84% of them counted one time only. About 0.25% of the sample belongs to the ten largest clones.

The clonotype comes from a boy younger than 18 in good health and CMV-seronegative. Input material: PBMCs. The rearranged segments are TRBV7-8 and TRBJ1-4; 5 matching bases give a weak D call of TRBD1. The DNA sequence reads TGTGCCAGCAGCTTATCACCCCAGGGTGTTCCGCATGAAAAACTGTTTTTT. This translates into CASSLSPQGVPHEKLFF.